The source of this T cell receptor beta chain is a study of blood T cells in healthy people across ages. A J-beta primer mix and a sample-barcoded 5' primer were used in a second PCR of roughly 6 to 11 cycles. Via MiXCR, TCRdb re-called the 5' RACE reads, giving one row per CDR3 protein. The table has under 700,000 distinct CDR3 sequences, under 30% seen once. Total RNA, at least 5.5 micrograms per sample, came from PBMCs. V lost 6 bases and J lost 6; bases outside the gene matches: 15. This CDR3 region has 17 residues. Another study also made use of these data, one on T cells of mothers and their children.

The receptor was derived from a boy aged 10-17 years in good health. The source material was blood. The chain carries TRBV12-3 or TRBV12-4 and TRBJ1-5; 9 bases fit TRBD1. In DNA form, the CDR3 reads TGTGCCAGCAGGCCTACAGGGGGCGCTGGGGTTGGTCAGCCCCAGCATTTT. This encodes CASRPTGGAGVGQPQHF.